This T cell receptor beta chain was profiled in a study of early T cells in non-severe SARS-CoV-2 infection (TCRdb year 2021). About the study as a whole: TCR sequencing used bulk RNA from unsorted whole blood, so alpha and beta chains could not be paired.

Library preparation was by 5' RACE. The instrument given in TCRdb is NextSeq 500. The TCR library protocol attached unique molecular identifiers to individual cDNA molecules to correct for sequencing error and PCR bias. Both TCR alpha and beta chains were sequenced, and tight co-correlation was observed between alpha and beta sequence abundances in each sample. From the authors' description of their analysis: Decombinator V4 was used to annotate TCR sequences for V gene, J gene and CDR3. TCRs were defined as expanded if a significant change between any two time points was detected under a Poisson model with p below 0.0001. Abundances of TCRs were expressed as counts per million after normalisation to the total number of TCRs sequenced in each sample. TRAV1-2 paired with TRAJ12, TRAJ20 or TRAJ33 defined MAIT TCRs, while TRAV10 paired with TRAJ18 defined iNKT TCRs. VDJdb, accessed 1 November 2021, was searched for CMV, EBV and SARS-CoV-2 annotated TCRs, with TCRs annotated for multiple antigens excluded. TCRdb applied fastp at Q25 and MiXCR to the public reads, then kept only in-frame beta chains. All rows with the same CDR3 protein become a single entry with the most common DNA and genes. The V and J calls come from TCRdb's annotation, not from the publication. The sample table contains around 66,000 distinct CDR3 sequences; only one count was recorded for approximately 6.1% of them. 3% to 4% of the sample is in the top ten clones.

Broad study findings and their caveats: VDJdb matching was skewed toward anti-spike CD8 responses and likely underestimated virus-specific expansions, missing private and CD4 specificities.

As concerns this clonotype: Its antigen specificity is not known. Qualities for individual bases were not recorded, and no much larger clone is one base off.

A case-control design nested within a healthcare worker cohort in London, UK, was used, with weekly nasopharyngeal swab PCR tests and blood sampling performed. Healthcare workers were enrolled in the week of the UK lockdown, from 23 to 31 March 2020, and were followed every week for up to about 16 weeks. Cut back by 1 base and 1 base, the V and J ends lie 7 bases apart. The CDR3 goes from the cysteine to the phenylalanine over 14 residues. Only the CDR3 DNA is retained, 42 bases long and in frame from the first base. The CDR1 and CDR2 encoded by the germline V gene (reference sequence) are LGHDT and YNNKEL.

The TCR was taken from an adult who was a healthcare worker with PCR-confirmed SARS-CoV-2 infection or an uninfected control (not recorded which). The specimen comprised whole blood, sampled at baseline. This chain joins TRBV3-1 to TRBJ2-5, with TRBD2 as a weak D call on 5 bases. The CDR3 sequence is CASSQGSGQETQYF. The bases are TGTGCCAGCAGCCAAGGGAGCGGCCAAGAGACCCAGTACTTC.